Below, one T cell receptor beta chain is given with its context. Source study methods: Estimated nucleated cell counts came from reference gene primer amplification. Repertoires were generated with immunoSEQ multiplex PCR, while TCRdb's copy carries only in-frame clones and drops some. The V and J calls and clone size are taken from that table; D and trimming were inferred from the DNA. The sample holds 300,000 to 450,000 clones, about 87% seen once. V lost 3 bases to trimming and J lost 7 bases, with 18 bases between them. Germline-derived CDR1 and CDR2 are SQVTM and ANQGSEA. The CDR3 has 14 amino acids. These data are taken from a study of blood T cell repertoires in COVID-19. Overall study context: All recovered Cohort 3 donors got two negative PCRs, got clearance, or saw symptom resolution. Samples taken during acute and convalescent COVID-19 were collected in the United States, Italy and Spain.

The clonotype comes from a man aged 40-49 years in a cohort exposed to, infected with or recovered from COVID-19 (not recorded which). Sequenced sample: PBMCs or T cells enriched from blood (not recorded which). The chain uses TRBV29-1 and TRBJ2-5, with D possibly TRBD1 on 6 matching bases. CDR3 coding DNA: TGCAGCGTTGAGGTGGGGCAGGGGAAGGGGACCCAGTACTTC. The encoded protein is CSVEVGQGKGTQYF. The full variable domain, with the rest looked up from reference TRBV29-1 and TRBJ2-5, is SAVISQKPSRDICQRGTSLTIQCQVDSQVTMMFWYRQQPGQSLTLIATANQGSEATYESGFVIDKFPISRPNLTFSTLTVSNMSPEDSSIYLCSVEVGQGKGTQYFGPGTRLLVL.